This T cell receptor beta chain appears in the sequencing data of a study of blood T cell repertoires in COVID-19. Overall study: Donors in the United States, Italy and Spain gave samples during acute or convalescent COVID-19. PBMCs, B-cell-depleted T cells, or T cells provided the cDNA or gDNA that made up the material.

In the study's own analysis: Nucleated cell counts were estimated from reference gene primer amplification. Method: immunoSEQ multiplex PCR; TCRdb's copy keeps in-frame clones and lacks some. V and J calls and clone size are those listed in that table; D and trimming were worked out from the DNA. The profile shows about 180,000 clones, roughly 84% of them singletons. Between the trimmed V and J ends, which lost 5 bases and 5 bases, there was a span of 10 bases. The CDR3 covers 13 residues. Germline CDR1 reads SGHNT; CDR2 reads YYREEE (reference sequence). Sequenced material: peripheral blood. The chain links TRBV5-4 to TRBJ1-4; D is perhaps TRBD1 (6 bases). The TCR was taken from an elderly man with COVID-19, enrolled during active disease. Written as DNA, the CDR3 is TGTGCCAGCAGGGAGGACAGAAATGAAAAACTGTTTTTT. Protein: CASREDRNEKLFF.